The rows below give T cell receptor beta chains drawn from one sample of a study of beta chain features in type 1 diabetes. Assay used: immunoSEQ multiplex PCR; TCRdb lists only in-frame clones, some missing. Seen here are 300,000 to 350,000 clones, roughly 14% observed once, and the top ten hold roughly 0.015%. Sample: naive CD4+ T cells from blood. All receptors derive from a young woman with type 1 diabetes. Both conserved end residues are part of each CDR3. A D gene is named only where the DNA matches it firmly. Clone size is shown for a subset of rows, as once, few, many or a class of expanded clone.

v_gene: TRBV6-5
len: 14
j_gene: TRBJ2-3
d_gene: TRBD2
abundance: -
CDR3nt: TGTGCCAGCAGCCGGGGACTAGCGGCAGATACGCAGTATTTT
CDR3aa: CASSRGLAADTQYF

v_gene: TRBV18
len: 13
j_gene: TRBJ2-3
d_gene: -
abundance: few
CDR3nt: TGTGCCAGCTCACCAGTTAACACAGATACGCAGTATTTT
CDR3aa: CASSPVNTDTQYF

v_gene: TRBV6-5
len: 12
j_gene: TRBJ1-2
d_gene: -
abundance: -
CDR3nt: TGTGCCAGCCGGACAGAGAACTATGGCTACACCTTC
CDR3aa: CASRTENYGYTF

v_gene: TRBV15
len: 16
j_gene: TRBJ2-7
d_gene: TRBD1
abundance: few
CDR3nt: TGTGCCACCAGCAGGGATCCGGGACAGGGTAGATACGAGCAGTACTTC
CDR3aa: CATSRDPGQGRYEQYF

v_gene: TRBV5-6
len: 16
j_gene: TRBJ2-3
d_gene: TRBD2
abundance: few
CDR3nt: TGTGCCAGCAGCTTCCTAGCGGGCGGGTTCACAGATACGCAGTATTTT
CDR3aa: CASSFLAGGFTDTQYF

v_gene: TRBV29-1
len: 12
j_gene: TRBJ2-7
d_gene: TRBD2
abundance: -
CDR3nt: TGCAGCGTTCAGGCGGGGGAGCGGGAGCAGTACTTC
CDR3aa: CSVQAGEREQYF

v_gene: TRBV9
len: 17
j_gene: TRBJ2-2
d_gene: TRBD1
abundance: -
CDR3nt: TGTGCCAGCAGCTTTGGACAGGGAGGTTACCGAACCGGGGAGCTGTTTTTT
CDR3aa: CASSFGQGGYRTGELFF

v_gene: TRBV7-2
len: 19
j_gene: TRBJ2-5
d_gene: TRBD2
abundance: few
CDR3nt: TGTGCCAGCAGCTTCCCCCGGGATCGGCGGGAGGGCCCGAGGGAGACCCAGTACTTC
CDR3aa: CASSFPRDRREGPRETQYF

v_gene: TRBV7-6
len: 13
j_gene: TRBJ2-5
d_gene: -
abundance: few
CDR3nt: TGTGCCAGCAGCCCCTCCTCGCCCGGGACCCAGTACTTC
CDR3aa: CASSPSSPGTQYF

v_gene: TRBV6-5
len: 15
j_gene: TRBJ2-1
d_gene: -
abundance: -
CDR3nt: TGTGCCAGCAGTTACCAATTAGCGGTCTACAATGAGCAGTTCTTC
CDR3aa: CASSYQLAVYNEQFF

v_gene: TRBV6-6
len: 15
j_gene: TRBJ2-3
d_gene: -
abundance: few
CDR3nt: TGTGCCAGCAGTTACTCTGAGGGTGGTGGGAATACGCAGTATTTT
CDR3aa: CASSYSEGGGNTQYF

v_gene: TRBV28
len: 14
j_gene: TRBJ2-3
d_gene: TRBD2
abundance: few
CDR3nt: TGTGCCAGCCGAGCGGGAGGGCCGGTAGATACGCAGTATTTT
CDR3aa: CASRAGGPVDTQYF

v_gene: TRBV6-5
len: 13
j_gene: TRBJ2-5
d_gene: -
abundance: -
CDR3nt: TGTGCCAGCCGCGCGGGTAACCAAGCGACCCAGTACTTC
CDR3aa: CASRAGNQATQYF

v_gene: TRBV30
len: 15
j_gene: TRBJ2-5
d_gene: TRBD2
abundance: -
CDR3nt: TGTGCCTGGAGTGGACTAGCGGGAATCGAAGAGACCCAGTACTTC
CDR3aa: CAWSGLAGIEETQYF

v_gene: TRBV5-1
len: 14
j_gene: TRBJ2-2
d_gene: TRBD2
abundance: -
CDR3nt: TGCGCCAGCAGCCTACGACTAGCGCCCGGGGAGCTGTTTTTT
CDR3aa: CASSLRLAPGELFF

v_gene: TRBV6-1
len: 13
j_gene: TRBJ2-5
d_gene: -
abundance: -
CDR3nt: TGTGCCAGCAGCACAACGCCCGTGGAGACCCAGTACTTC
CDR3aa: CASSTTPVETQYF

v_gene: TRBV28
len: 17
j_gene: TRBJ2-5
d_gene: -
abundance: few
CDR3nt: TGTGCCAGCAGTTTAGGCCCTATTAAGACAGGACAAGAGACCCAGTACTTC
CDR3aa: CASSLGPIKTGQETQYF

v_gene: TRBV28
len: 11
j_gene: TRBJ2-1
d_gene: -
abundance: -
CDR3nt: TGTGCCAGCAGTTTATTGGGGTGGGGGCTCTTC
CDR3aa: CASSLLGWGLF

v_gene: TRBV6-5
len: 15
j_gene: TRBJ2-1
d_gene: TRBD2
abundance: once
CDR3nt: TGTGCCAGCGGGAGGGGCGGGATGGGGTACAATGAGCAGTTCTTC
CDR3aa: CASGRGGMGYNEQFF

v_gene: TRBV5-1
len: 16
j_gene: TRBJ2-7
d_gene: -
abundance: -
CDR3nt: TGCGCCAGCAGCTTGGCTAAAACTAGCAGGGTCTACGAGCAGTACTTC
CDR3aa: CASSLAKTSRVYEQYF

v_gene: TRBV27
len: 14
j_gene: TRBJ2-7
d_gene: -
abundance: -
CDR3nt: TGTGCCAGCAGAGGAGTCCCAGGGACTTACGAGCAGTACTTC
CDR3aa: CASRGVPGTYEQYF

v_gene: TRBV15
len: 14
j_gene: TRBJ2-7
d_gene: -
abundance: -
CDR3nt: TGTGCCACCAGCAGAGAAAGCGGAGGGACCGAGCAGTACTTC
CDR3aa: CATSRESGGTEQYF

v_gene: TRBV5-1
len: 13
j_gene: TRBJ2-5
d_gene: -
abundance: few
CDR3nt: TGCGCCAGCAGCGAGACAGACCCAAGGACCCAGTACTTC
CDR3aa: CASSETDPRTQYF

v_gene: TRBV5-1
len: 14
j_gene: TRBJ2-7
d_gene: -
abundance: -
CDR3nt: TGCGCCAGCAGCTTTGGTGACAGCTCCTACGAGCAGTACTTC
CDR3aa: CASSFGDSSYEQYF

v_gene: TRBV27
len: 15
j_gene: TRBJ1-2
d_gene: TRBD1
abundance: few
CDR3nt: TGTGCCAGCAGCCTAGCCGGCGGGACAGTCTATGGCTACACCTTC
CDR3aa: CASSLAGGTVYGYTF

v_gene: TRBV27
len: 13
j_gene: TRBJ1-1
d_gene: -
abundance: -
CDR3nt: TGTGCCAGCAGTCCCCGACGGGACACTGAAGCTTTCTTT
CDR3aa: CASSPRRDTEAFF

v_gene: TRBV7-9
len: 15
j_gene: TRBJ1-2
d_gene: -
abundance: few
CDR3nt: TGTGCCAGCAGCTCCGACCCGCGGGGTTATGGTGGCTACACCTTC
CDR3aa: CASSSDPRGYGGYTF

v_gene: TRBV18
len: 16
j_gene: TRBJ2-1
d_gene: -
abundance: few
CDR3nt: TGTGCCAGCTCACCACTGCCGGGGAGCTCCTACAATGAGCAGTTCTTC
CDR3aa: CASSPLPGSSYNEQFF

v_gene: TRBV6-6
len: 14
j_gene: TRBJ2-7
d_gene: -
abundance: -
CDR3nt: TGTGCCAGCAGTTACCACGGTTCCCTCTACGAGCAGTACTTC
CDR3aa: CASSYHGSLYEQYF

v_gene: TRBV19
len: 17
j_gene: TRBJ2-1
d_gene: -
abundance: -
CDR3nt: TGTGCCAGTAGTATTATGGCCGGAAGCGGACCCTACAATGAGCAGTTCTTC
CDR3aa: CASSIMAGSGPYNEQFF

v_gene: TRBV7-8
len: 15
j_gene: TRBJ2-5
d_gene: -
abundance: few
CDR3nt: TGTGCCAGCACCACCTCGGCGGGGTGGGGAGAGACCCAGTACTTC
CDR3aa: CASTTSAGWGETQYF

v_gene: TRBV18
len: 17
j_gene: TRBJ2-2
d_gene: -
abundance: -
CDR3nt: TGTGCCAGCTCCCAGAACCCCGCTAGCCGGGACACCGGGGAGCTGTTTTTT
CDR3aa: CASSQNPASRDTGELFF

v_gene: TRBV4-1
len: 13
j_gene: TRBJ2-5
d_gene: -
abundance: few
CDR3nt: TGTGCCAGCAGCCGAGCAGGGGAAGAGACCCAGTACTTC
CDR3aa: CASSRAGEETQYF

v_gene: TRBV19
len: 15
j_gene: TRBJ2-1
d_gene: TRBD2
abundance: few
CDR3nt: TGTGCCAGTAGTATGAGGACTAGCGGGATCAATGAGCAGTTCTTC
CDR3aa: CASSMRTSGINEQFF

v_gene: TRBV9
len: 12
j_gene: TRBJ1-2
d_gene: -
abundance: -
CDR3nt: TGTGCCAGCAGAAGACAGAACTATGGCTACACCTTC
CDR3aa: CASRRQNYGYTF

v_gene: TRBV18
len: 13
j_gene: TRBJ1-1
d_gene: TRBD1
abundance: few
CDR3nt: TGTGCCAGCTCGCGACAGGGAGACACTGAAGCTTTCTTT
CDR3aa: CASSRQGDTEAFF

v_gene: TRBV30
len: 13
j_gene: TRBJ1-5
d_gene: -
abundance: -
CDR3nt: TGTGCCTGGGGCGGGGGAGGCAATCAGCCCCAGCATTTT
CDR3aa: CAWGGGGNQPQHF

v_gene: TRBV2
len: 13
j_gene: TRBJ1-2
d_gene: -
abundance: -
CDR3nt: TGTGCCAGCAGGTCCCAAACTAACTATGGCTACACCTTC
CDR3aa: CASRSQTNYGYTF

v_gene: TRBV9
len: 16
j_gene: TRBJ2-5
d_gene: -
abundance: few
CDR3nt: TGTGCCAGCAGCGTAGCTTCCGGGACTCGTAAAGAGACCCAGTACTTC
CDR3aa: CASSVASGTRKETQYF

v_gene: TRBV29-1
len: 14
j_gene: TRBJ2-5
d_gene: TRBD2
abundance: -
CDR3nt: TGCAGCGTTCTCGGACAACCCGGGGGGGAGACCCAGTACTTC
CDR3aa: CSVLGQPGGETQYF

v_gene: TRBV7-2
len: 13
j_gene: TRBJ1-5
d_gene: -
abundance: -
CDR3nt: TGTGCCAGCAGCTTAGTAGATAATCAGCCCCAGCATTTT
CDR3aa: CASSLVDNQPQHF

v_gene: TRBV6-5
len: 13
j_gene: TRBJ1-5
d_gene: -
abundance: few
CDR3nt: TGTGCCAGCAGCCGAAACAGGGATCAGCCCCAGCATTTT
CDR3aa: CASSRNRDQPQHF

v_gene: TRBV19
len: 15
j_gene: TRBJ2-5
d_gene: TRBD2
abundance: -
CDR3nt: TGTGCCACTAGAGAGGGGATAGCGGGTACAGAGACCCAGTACTTC
CDR3aa: CATREGIAGTETQYF